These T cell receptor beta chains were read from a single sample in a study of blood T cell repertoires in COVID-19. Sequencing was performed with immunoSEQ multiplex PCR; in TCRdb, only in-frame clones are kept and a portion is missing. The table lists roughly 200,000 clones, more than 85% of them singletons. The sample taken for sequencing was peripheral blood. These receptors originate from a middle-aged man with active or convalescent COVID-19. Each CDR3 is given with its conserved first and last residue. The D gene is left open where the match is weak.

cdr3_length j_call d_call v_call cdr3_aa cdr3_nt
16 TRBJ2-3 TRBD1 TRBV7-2 CASSMRTGSVTDTQYF TGTGCCAGCAGCATGAGGACAGGGAGCGTGACAGATACGCAGTATTTT
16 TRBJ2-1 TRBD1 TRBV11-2 CASSAVGGTGNNEQFF TGTGCCAGCAGCGCAGTTGGAGGGACAGGCAACAATGAGCAGTTCTTC
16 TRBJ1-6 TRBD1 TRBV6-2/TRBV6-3 CASSYPPGQFNSPLHF TGTGCCAGCAGTTACCCGCCGGGACAGTTTAATTCACCCCTCCACTTT
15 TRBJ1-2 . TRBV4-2 CASSQEARALYGYTF TGTGCCAGCAGCCAAGAGGCCAGGGCTCTCTATGGCTACACCTTC
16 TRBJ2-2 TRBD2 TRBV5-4 CASSRDGTTNTGELFF TGTGCCAGCAGCCGGGACGGGACTACGAACACCGGGGAGCTGTTTTTT
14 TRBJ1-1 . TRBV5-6 CASSLPGRFTEAFF TGTGCCAGCAGCTTGCCAGGGCGGTTCACTGAAGCTTTCTTT
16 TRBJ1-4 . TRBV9 CASSVGQASPNEKLFF TGTGCCAGCAGCGTAGGACAGGCCTCGCCTAATGAAAAACTGTTTTTT
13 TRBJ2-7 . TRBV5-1 CASSLVVEGEQYF TGCGCCAGCAGCTTGGTAGTTGAGGGCGAGCAGTACTTC
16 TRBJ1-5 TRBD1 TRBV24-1 CATSDAGTGGHQPQHF TGTGCCACCAGTGACGCCGGGACAGGGGGGCATCAGCCCCAGCATTTT
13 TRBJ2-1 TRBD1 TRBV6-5 CASRHRGYNEQFF TGTGCCAGCAGACACAGGGGATACAATGAGCAGTTCTTC
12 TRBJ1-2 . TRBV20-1 CSASGRNYGYTF TGCAGTGCTAGTGGGCGGAACTATGGCTACACCTTC